The rows below give T cell receptor beta chains drawn from one sample of a study of blood T cell repertoires in COVID-19. The protocol was immunoSEQ multiplex PCR, while the TCRdb copy is restricted to in-frame clones and leaves out a portion. The sample lists about 42,000 clones, about 89% occurring once. The sequenced material came from peripheral blood. Receptors were obtained from a human donor in a cohort sampled during active COVID-19. Each CDR3 is given with its conserved first and last residue. A D gene is named only where the DNA matches it firmly. Only some rows state a clone size, as once, few, many or a class for expanded clones.

j_call cdr3_length clone_size d_call v_call cdr3_nt cdr3_aa
TRBJ1-5 15 . . TRBV28 TGTGCCAGCAGTTCCCTCGCAGGGGGCAATCAGCCCCAGCATTTT CASSSLAGGNQPQHF
TRBJ2-5 15 . TRBD2 TRBV5-6 TGTGCCAGCAGCCTCGGACTAGCCCTAACCGGGGCCCAGTACTTC CASSLGLALTGAQYF
TRBJ1-2 15 few TRBD1 TRBV7-8 TGTGCCAGCAGCGCGTCGCAGGGGGCGCTTCGTGGCTACACCTTC CASSASQGALRGYTF
TRBJ2-7 14 . . TRBV4-2 TGTGCCAGCAGCCCCCGAGCGAGTTCCTACGAGCAGTACTTC CASSPRASSYEQYF
TRBJ2-3 16 . TRBD2 TRBV9 TGTGCCAGCAGCTCGATGACTAGCGGGGACACAGATACGCAGTATTTT CASSSMTSGDTDTQYF
TRBJ2-3 17 . TRBD2 TRBV29-1 TGCAGCGTTGAATCGACTAGCGGGAGATACAACCCAGATACGCAGTATTTT CSVESTSGRYNPDTQYF
TRBJ1-1 14 . TRBD1 TRBV6-2/TRBV6-3 TGTGCCAGCAGCGCCGGGACAGGCGGGGGTGAAGCTTTCTTT CASSAGTGGGEAFF
TRBJ2-5 14 once . TRBV2 TGTGCCAGCAGTGAATATGCGGGTTCGGAGACCCAGTACTTC CASSEYAGSETQYF
TRBJ2-3 14 . TRBD2 TRBV29-1 TGCAGCGTTGTCGGGGGGAGCAGCACAGATACGCAGTATTTT CSVVGGSSTDTQYF
TRBJ2-1 16 . TRBD1 TRBV7-2 TGTGCCAGCAGCTTAGCGCGGACAGGGATCTACAATGAGCAGTTCTTC CASSLARTGIYNEQFF
TRBJ2-1 16 once TRBD2 TRBV6-5 TGTGCCAGCAGTTCAGGGACTAGCGGTTCCTACAATGAGCAGTTCTTC CASSSGTSGSYNEQFF
TRBJ2-5 15 few . TRBV5-1 TGCGCCAGCAGCCAGGACAGTGGACGGCCTGAGACCCAGTACTTC CASSQDSGRPETQYF
TRBJ2-3 13 . . TRBV27 TGTGCCAGCAGTTTAGTAAGCACAGATACGCAGTATTTT CASSLVSTDTQYF
TRBJ2-7 15 . TRBD1 TRBV7-9 TGTGCCAGCAGCCCGCGGAGTGCGACAGGGGCCGAGCAGTACTTC CASSPRSATGAEQYF
TRBJ2-5 13 . . TRBV5-1 TGCGCCAGCAGCTTGGTAGGAGAAGAGACCCAGTACTTC CASSLVGEETQYF
TRBJ1-1 13 . . TRBV11-3 TGTGCCAGCAGCTTAGACACAGCCGCTGAAGCTTTCTTT CASSLDTAAEAFF
TRBJ2-1 16 . . TRBV9 TGTGCCAGCAGCGTTAGATTGGGGCTAGATTCCGATGAGCAGTTCTTC CASSVRLGLDSDEQFF
TRBJ2-5 15 once TRBD2 TRBV5-5 TGTGCCAGCAGCTTCTCTAGCGGGATTCAAGAGACCCAGTACTTC CASSFSSGIQETQYF
TRBJ1-2 11 . . TRBV29-1 TGCAGCGTTCCGGGTACAGGCGCCTACACCTTC CSVPGTGAYTF
TRBJ2-7 15 . TRBD1 TRBV7-8 TGTGCCAGCAGCTTATTGGACAGGGCTAACTACGAGCAGTACTTC CASSLLDRANYEQYF
TRBJ1-3 15 . . TRBV7-2 TGTGCCAGCAGGGGCGGTGGGGGGACTGGAAACACCATATATTTT CASRGGGGTGNTIYF
TRBJ1-3 15 . . TRBV7-2 TGTGCCAGCAGCTTAGACCCAGGGGTGGGAAACACCATATATTTT CASSLDPGVGNTIYF
TRBJ1-5 14 few . TRBV7-8 TGTGCCAGCAGCTCCAGGGAGGGCAATCAGCCCCAGCATTTT CASSSREGNQPQHF
TRBJ2-4 16 . TRBD1 TRBV27 TGTGCCAGCAGTTTAATAACAGGGGTTGGCAAAAACATTCAGTACTTC CASSLITGVGKNIQYF
TRBJ1-2 15 . TRBD1 TRBV4-2 TGTGCCAGCAGCCTACTAGAACAGGGGTTCAATGGCTACACCTTC CASSLLEQGFNGYTF